What follows describes a single T cell receptor beta chain. What it binds is not known. Researchers divided each subset's genomic DNA evenly across several immunoSEQ plates. The repertoire was sequenced with immunoSEQ multiplex PCR; TCRdb's copy has only in-frame clones and lacks some. The sample contains about 2 million clones, about 95% of which appear only once. CD45RO negativity and positive selection for CCR7 defined naive CD8 cells, a population that excluded terminally differentiated effector memory CD45RA+ cells. The data are from a study of shared clonotypes between healthy human individuals. General study results and limits: The study found lower generation probabilities in non-shared clonotypes than in those shared by all four donors. Sampling included only blood; tissue repertoires likely differ.

Sequenced input: naive CD8+ T cells sorted from blood. This TCR derives from a man aged 18 to 35 in good health.

The CDR3 loop is CASSVERHMSTEAFF. CDR3 nucleotides: TGTGCCAGCAGCGTAGAGAGACATATGTCAACTGAAGCTTTCTTT. The chain employs TRBV9 and TRBJ1-1; D remains unclear. The CDR3 is made up of 15 amino acids. V was trimmed by 0 bases and J by 5 bases, leaving 14 bases between them. Germline V gives CDR1 SGDLS, CDR2 YYNGEE.